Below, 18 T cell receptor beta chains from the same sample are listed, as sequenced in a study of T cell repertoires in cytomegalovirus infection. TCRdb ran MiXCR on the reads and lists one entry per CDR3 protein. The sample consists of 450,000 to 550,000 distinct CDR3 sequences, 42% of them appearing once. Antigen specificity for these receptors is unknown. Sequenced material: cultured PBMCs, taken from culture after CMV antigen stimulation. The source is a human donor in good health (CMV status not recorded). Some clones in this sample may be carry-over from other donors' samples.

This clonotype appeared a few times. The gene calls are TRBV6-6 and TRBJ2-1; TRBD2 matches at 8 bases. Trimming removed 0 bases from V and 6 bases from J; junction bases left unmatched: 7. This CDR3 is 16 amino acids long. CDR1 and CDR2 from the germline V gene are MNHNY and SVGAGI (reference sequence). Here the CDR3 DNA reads TGTGCCAGCAGTTACTCAGGCGGGAGGAGGACCAATGAGCAGTTCTTC. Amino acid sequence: CASSYSGGRRTNEQFF.

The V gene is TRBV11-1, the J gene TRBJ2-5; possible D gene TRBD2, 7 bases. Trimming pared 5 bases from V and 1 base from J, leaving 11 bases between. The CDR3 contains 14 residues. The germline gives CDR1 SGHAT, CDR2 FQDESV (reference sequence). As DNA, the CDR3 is TGTGCCAGCAGCGAGGGGGGGGGCCAAGAGACCCAGTACTTC. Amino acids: CASSEGGGQETQYF.

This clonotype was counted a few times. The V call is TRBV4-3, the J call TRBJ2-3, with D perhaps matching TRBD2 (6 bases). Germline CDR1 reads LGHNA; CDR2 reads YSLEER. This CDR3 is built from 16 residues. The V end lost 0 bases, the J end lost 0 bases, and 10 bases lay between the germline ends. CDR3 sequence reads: CASSQDVGTSTDTQYF. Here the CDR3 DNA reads TGCGCCAGCAGCCAAGATGTCGGGACTAGCACAGATACGCAGTATTTT.

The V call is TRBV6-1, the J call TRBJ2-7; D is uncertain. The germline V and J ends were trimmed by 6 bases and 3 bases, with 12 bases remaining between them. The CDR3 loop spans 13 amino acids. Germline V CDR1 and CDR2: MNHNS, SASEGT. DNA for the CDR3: TGTGCCAGCAGCATCGGACGGATCTACGAGCAGTACTTC. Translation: CASSIGRIYEQYF.

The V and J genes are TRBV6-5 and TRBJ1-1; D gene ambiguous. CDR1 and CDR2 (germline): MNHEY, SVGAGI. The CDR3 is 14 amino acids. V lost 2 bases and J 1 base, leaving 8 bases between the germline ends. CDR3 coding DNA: TGTGCCAGCAGTTACGTGTATGGGAACACTGAAGCTTTCTTT. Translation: CASSYVYGNTEAFF.

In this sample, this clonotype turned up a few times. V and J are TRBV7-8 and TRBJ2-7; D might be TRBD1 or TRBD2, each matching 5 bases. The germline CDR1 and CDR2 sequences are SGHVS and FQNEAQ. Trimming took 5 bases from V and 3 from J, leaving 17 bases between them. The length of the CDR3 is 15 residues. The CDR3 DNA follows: TGTGCCAGCAGCCTTATCTTAGTGGGGGTCTACGAGCAGTACTTC. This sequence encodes CASSLILVGVYEQYF.

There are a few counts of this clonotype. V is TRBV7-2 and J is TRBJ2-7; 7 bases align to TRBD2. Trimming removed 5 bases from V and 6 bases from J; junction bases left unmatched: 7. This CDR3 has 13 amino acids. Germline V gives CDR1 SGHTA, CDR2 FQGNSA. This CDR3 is CASSQGLGAEQYF. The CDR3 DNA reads TGTGCCAGCAGCCAAGGACTAGGTGCCGAGCAGTACTTC.

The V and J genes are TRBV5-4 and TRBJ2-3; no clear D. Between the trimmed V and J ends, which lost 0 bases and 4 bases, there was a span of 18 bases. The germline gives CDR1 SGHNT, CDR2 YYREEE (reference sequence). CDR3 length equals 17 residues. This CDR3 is CASSLAAAGHTADTQYF. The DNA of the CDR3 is TGTGCCAGCAGCTTGGCAGCAGCTGGGCACACGGCAGATACGCAGTATTTT.

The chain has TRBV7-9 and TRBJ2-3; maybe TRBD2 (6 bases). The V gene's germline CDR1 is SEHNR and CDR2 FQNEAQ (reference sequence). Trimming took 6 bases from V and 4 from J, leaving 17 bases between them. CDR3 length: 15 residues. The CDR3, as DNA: TGTGCCAGCAGTTTAAAAGGAGGGAGGTCAGATACGCAGTATTTT. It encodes CASSLKGGRSDTQYF.

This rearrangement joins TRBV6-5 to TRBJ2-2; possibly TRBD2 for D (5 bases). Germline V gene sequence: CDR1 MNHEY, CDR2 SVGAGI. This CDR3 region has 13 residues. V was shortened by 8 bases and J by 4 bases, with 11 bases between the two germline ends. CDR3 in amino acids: CASRGWGTGELFF. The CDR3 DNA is TGTGCCAGCCGGGGTTGGGGCACCGGGGAGCTGTTTTTT.

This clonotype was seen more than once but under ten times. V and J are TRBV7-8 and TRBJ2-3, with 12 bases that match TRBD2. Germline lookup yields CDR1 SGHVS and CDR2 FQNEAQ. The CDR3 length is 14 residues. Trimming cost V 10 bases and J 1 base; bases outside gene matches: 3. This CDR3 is CATSGRVGTDTQYF. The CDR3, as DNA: TGTGCCACTAGCGGGAGGGTGGGCACAGATACGCAGTATTTT.

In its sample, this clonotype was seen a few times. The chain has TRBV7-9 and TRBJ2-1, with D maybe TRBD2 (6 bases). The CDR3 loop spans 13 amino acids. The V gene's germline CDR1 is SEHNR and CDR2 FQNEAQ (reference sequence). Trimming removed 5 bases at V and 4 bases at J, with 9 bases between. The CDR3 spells CASSTGLYNEQFF. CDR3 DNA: TGTGCCAGCAGCACAGGACTATACAATGAGCAGTTCTTC.

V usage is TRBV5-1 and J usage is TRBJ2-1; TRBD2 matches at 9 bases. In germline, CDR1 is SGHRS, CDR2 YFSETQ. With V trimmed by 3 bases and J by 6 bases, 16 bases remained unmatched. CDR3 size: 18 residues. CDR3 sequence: CASSSGTSSNYNSNEQFF. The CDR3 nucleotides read TGCGCCAGCAGCTCCGGGACTAGCTCCAATTACAATAGCAATGAGCAGTTCTTC.

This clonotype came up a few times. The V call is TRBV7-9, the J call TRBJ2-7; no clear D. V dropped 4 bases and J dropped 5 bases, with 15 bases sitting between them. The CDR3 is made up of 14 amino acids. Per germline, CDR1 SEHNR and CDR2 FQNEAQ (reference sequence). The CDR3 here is CASSYATRGHEQYF. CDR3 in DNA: TGTGCCAGCAGCTACGCGACACGAGGCCACGAGCAGTACTTC. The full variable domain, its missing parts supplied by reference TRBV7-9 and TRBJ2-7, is DTGVSQNPRHKITKRGQNVTFRCDPISEHNRLYWYRQTLGQGPEFLTYFQNEAQLEKSRLLSDRFSAERPKGSFSTLEIQRTEQGDSAMYLCASSYATRGHEQYFGPGTRLTVT.

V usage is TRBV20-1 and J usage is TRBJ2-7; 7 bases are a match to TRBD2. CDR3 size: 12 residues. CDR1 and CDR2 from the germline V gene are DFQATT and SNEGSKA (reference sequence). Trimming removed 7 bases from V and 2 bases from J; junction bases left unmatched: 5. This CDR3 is CSGLADPYEQYF. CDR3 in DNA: TGCAGTGGGCTAGCGGATCCCTACGAGCAGTACTTC.

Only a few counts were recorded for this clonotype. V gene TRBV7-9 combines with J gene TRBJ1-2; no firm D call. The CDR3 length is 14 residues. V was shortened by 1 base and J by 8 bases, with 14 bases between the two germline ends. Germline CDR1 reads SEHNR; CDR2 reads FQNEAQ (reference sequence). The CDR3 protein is CASSLDSIGYGYTF. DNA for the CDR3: TGTGCCAGCAGCTTAGATTCCATAGGATACGGCTACACCTTC.

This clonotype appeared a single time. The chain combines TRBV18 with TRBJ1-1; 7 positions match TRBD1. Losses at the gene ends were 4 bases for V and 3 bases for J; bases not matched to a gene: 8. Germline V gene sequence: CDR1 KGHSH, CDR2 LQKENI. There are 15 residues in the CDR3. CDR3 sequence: CASSLRQGGDTEAFF. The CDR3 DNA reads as TGTGCCAGCTCACTCCGACAGGGCGGAGACACTGAAGCTTTCTTT.

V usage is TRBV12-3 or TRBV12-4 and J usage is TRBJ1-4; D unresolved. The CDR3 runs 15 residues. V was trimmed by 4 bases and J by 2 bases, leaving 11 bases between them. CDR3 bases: TGTGCCAGCAGTTACGGGGTGGGGACTAATGAAAAACTGTTTTTT. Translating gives CASSYGVGTNEKLFF.